Sequencing of this TCR beta chain was carried out in a study of T cell clonotyping in hematopoietic cell transplantation. As for this clone: The target antigen is unknown.

Some clones are missing from TCRdb's copy, which holds only in-frame ones; the method was immunoSEQ multiplex PCR. The data show tens of thousands of clones, about 95% seen once. Sample time point: recipient sample about 28 days before transplant, after cytoreduction. Findings and limits, study-wide: Few recipient clonotypes overlapped donors; over 95% were de novo at given depth.

The CDR3 runs 16 residues. V was shortened by 3 bases and J by 2 bases, with 14 bases between the two germline ends. The germline V gene has CDR1 SGHNT and CDR2 YYREEE (reference sequence). This specimen was peripheral blood mononuclear cells, taken before stem cell transplant. The chain uses TRBV5-4 and TRBJ2-2; TRBD1 is a possible D gene (7 bases). The sequence came from a man aged 35-49 years with chronic myeloid leukemia. Some clones in this sample may be carry-over from other donors' samples. The CDR3 coding sequence is TGTGCCAGCAGCTCTGGAGGGGACAGAAACACCGGGGAGCTGTTTTTT. Its protein is CASSSGGDRNTGELFF.